The T cell receptor (beta chain) described here comes from a study of technical replicates of blood from a handful of donors. TCRdb keeps only in-frame clones here, not all; method: immunoSEQ multiplex PCR. The sample contains approximately 65,000 clones, approximately 86% of which appear only once. Germline lookup yields CDR1 KGHSH and CDR2 LQKENI. V lost 6 bases to trimming and J lost 2 bases, with 15 bases between them. The length of the CDR3 is 15 residues. The clonotype comes from a human donor in good health. Some clones in this sample may be carry-over from other donors' samples. Material: PBMCs. This rearrangement joins TRBV18 to TRBJ2-3, with D possibly being TRBD2 (6 bases). DNA for the CDR3: TGTGCCAGCTCGAAACGGGGGACCTACACAGATACGCAGTATTTT. Translation: CASSKRGTYTDTQYF.